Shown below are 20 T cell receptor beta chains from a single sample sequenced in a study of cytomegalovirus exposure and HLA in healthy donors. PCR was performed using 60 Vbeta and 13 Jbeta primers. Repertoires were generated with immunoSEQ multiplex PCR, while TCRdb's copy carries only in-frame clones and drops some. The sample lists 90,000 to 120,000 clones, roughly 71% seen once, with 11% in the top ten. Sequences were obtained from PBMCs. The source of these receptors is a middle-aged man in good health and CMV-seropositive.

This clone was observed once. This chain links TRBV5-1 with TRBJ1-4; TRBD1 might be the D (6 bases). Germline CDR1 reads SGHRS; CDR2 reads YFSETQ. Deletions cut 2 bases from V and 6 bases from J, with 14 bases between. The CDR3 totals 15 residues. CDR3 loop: CASSLGRPGDEKLFF. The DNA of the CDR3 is TGCGCCAGCAGCTTAGGACGACCAGGGGATGAAAAACTGTTTTTT.

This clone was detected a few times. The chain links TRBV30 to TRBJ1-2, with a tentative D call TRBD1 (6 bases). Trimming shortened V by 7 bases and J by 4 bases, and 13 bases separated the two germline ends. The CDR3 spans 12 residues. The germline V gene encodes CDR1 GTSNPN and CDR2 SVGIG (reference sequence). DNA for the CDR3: TGTGCCTACAACAGGGATTCCTATGGCTACACCTTC. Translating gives CAYNRDSYGYTF.

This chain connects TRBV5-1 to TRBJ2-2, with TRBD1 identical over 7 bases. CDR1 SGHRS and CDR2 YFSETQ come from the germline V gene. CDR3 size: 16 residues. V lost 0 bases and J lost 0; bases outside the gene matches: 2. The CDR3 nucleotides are TGCGCCAGCAGCTTGGACAGGGGATCGAACACCGGGGAGCTGTTTTTT. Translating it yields CASSLDRGSNTGELFF.

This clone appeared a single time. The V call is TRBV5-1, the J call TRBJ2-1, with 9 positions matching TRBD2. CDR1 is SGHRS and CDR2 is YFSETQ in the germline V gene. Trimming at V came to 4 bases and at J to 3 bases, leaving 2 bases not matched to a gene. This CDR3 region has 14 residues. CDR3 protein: CASSKREDYNEQFF. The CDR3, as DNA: TGCGCCAGCAGCAAGCGGGAGGACTACAATGAGCAGTTCTTC.

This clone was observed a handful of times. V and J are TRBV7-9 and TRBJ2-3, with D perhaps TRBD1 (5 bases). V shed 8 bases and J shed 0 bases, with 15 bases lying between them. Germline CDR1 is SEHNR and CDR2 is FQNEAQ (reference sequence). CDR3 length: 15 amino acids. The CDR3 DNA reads TGTGCCAGCTCCCTGGGGCTGGTTAGCACAGATACGCAGTATTTT. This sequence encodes CASSLGLVSTDTQYF.

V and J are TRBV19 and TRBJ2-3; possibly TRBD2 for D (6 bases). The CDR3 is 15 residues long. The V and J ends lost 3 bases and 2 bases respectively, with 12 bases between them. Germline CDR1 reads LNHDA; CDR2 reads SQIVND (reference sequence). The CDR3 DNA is TGTGCCAGTAGTATCACACCGGGAGCCACAGATACGCAGTATTTT. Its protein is CASSITPGATDTQYF.

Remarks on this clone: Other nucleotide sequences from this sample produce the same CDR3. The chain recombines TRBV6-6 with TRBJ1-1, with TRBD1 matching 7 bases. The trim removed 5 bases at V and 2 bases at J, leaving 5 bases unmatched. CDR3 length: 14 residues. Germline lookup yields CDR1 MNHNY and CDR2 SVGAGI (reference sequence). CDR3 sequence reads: CASSQAGGNTEAFF. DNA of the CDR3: TGTGCCAGCAGTCAGGCAGGGGGAAACACTGAAGCTTTCTTT.

CDR3 protein: CASSPDGGVYGYTF. For the CDR3, the DNA is TGTGCCAGCAGCCCGGACGGAGGGGTCTATGGCTACACCTTC. J is TRBJ1-2 and V is TRBV7-9; perhaps TRBD1 as D (5 bases). Trimming removed 5 bases at V and 4 bases at J, with 14 bases between. Germline-derived CDR1 and CDR2 are SEHNR and FQNEAQ (reference sequence). The CDR3 consists of 14 residues.

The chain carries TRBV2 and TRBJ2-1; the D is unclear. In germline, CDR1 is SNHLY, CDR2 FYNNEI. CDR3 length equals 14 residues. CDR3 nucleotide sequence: TGTGCGGTATCTGGGCTGAGCTCCTACAATGAGCAGTTCTTC. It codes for CAVSGLSSYNEQFF.

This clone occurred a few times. The CDR3, as DNA: TGTGCCAGCAGCTTGGCAGTTTCCTACGAGCAGTACTTC. This translates into CASSLAVSYEQYF. J is TRBJ2-7 and V is TRBV7-9, with D uncertain. V lost 3 bases to trimming and J lost 1 base, with 7 bases between them. Germline CDR1 is SEHNR and CDR2 is FQNEAQ (reference sequence). This CDR3 is 13 amino acids long.

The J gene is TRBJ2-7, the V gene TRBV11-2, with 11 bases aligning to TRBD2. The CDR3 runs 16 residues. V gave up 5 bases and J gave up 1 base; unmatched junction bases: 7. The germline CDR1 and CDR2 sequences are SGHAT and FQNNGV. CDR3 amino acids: CASSLELAGGSYEQYF. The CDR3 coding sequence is TGTGCCAGCAGCCTCGAATTAGCGGGAGGGTCCTACGAGCAGTACTTC.

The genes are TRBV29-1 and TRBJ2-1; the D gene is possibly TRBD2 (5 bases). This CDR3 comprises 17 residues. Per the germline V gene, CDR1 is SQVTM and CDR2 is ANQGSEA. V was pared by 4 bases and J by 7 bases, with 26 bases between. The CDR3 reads CSVGGGPGRRRGNEQFF. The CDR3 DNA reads TGCAGCGTTGGGGGTGGGCCGGGCAGGAGGAGAGGGAATGAGCAGTTCTTC.

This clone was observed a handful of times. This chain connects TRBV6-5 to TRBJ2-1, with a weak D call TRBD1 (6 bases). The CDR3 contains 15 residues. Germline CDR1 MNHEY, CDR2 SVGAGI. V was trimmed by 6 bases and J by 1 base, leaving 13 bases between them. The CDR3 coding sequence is TGTGCCAGCAGACCCGGGACAAAGTCCTACAATGAGCAGTTCTTC. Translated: CASRPGTKSYNEQFF.

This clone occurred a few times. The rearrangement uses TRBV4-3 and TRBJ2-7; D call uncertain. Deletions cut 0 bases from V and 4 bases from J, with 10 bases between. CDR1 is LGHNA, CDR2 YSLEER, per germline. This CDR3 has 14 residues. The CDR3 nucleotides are TGCGCCAGCAGCCAAGATTATTTCCCTTACGAGCAGTACTTC. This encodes CASSQDYFPYEQYF.

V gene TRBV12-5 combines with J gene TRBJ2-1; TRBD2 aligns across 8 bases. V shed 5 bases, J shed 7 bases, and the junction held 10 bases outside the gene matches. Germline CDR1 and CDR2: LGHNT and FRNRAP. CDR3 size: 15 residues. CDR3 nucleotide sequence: TGTGCTAGTGGTCCCGGGACTAGGGGTGGGAATGAGCAGTTCTTC. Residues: CASGPGTRGGNEQFF.

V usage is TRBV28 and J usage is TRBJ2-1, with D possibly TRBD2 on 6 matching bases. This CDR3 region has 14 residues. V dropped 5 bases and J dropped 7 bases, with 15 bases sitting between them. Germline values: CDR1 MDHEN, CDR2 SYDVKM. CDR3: CASSVPGVRNEQFF. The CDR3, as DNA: TGTGCCAGCAGTGTGCCGGGAGTAAGAAATGAGCAGTTCTTC. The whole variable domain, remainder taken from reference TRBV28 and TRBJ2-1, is DVKVTQSSRYLVKRTGEKVFLECVQDMDHENMFWYRQDPGLGLRLIYFSYDVKMKEKGDIPEGYSVSREKKERFSLILESASTNQTSMYLCASSVPGVRNEQFFGPGTRLTVL.

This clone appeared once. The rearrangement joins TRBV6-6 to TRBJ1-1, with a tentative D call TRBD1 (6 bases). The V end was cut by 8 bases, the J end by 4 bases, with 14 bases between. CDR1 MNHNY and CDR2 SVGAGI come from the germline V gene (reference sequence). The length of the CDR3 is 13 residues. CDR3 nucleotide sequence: TGTGCCAGCCACACACAGGGACGCACTGAAGCTTTCTTT. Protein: CASHTQGRTEAFF.

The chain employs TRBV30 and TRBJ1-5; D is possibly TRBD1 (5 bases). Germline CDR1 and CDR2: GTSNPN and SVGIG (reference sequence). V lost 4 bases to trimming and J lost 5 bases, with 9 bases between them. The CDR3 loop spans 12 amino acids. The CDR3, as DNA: TGTGCCTGGACCCCGGGGGATCAGCCCCAGCATTTT. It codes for CAWTPGDQPQHF.

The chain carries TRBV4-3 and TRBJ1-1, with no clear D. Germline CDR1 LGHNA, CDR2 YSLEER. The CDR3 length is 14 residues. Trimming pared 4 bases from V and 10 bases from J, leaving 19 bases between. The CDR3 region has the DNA TGCGCCAGCAGCCGATCCTCAGTGGAGGGTAGAGCTTTCTTT. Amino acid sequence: CASSRSSVEGRAFF.

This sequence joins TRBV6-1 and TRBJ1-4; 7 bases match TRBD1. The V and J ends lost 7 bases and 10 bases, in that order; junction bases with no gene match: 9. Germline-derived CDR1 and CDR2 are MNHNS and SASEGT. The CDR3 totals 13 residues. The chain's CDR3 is CASTLDRSGKLFF. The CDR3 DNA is TGTGCCAGCACCCTGGACAGGTCGGGAAAACTGTTTTTT.